This T cell receptor (beta chain) emerged from a study of OX40 agonist ivuxolimab in advanced cancers. Points from the study as a whole: Expanded peripheral T cell antigen specificity was not determined.

Clones were sequenced by immunoSEQ multiplex PCR, and TCRdb holds only the in-frame ones, with some missing. The sample has 45,000 to 60,000 clones, roughly three quarters seen once; the top ten hold roughly 1.2%. This CDR3 has 18 residues. From germline, CDR1 is MDHEN and CDR2 SYDVKM. A remark on this clone: Antigen specificity is unknown. A read error may produce the germline difference seen at one junction end. The sample contains more than one DNA sequence encoding this CDR3.

The sample consisted of CD4+ or CD8+ T cells sorted from blood, taken in a trial of the OX40 agonist ivuxolimab. The clonotype comes from an adult with an advanced solid tumor such as melanoma, head and neck, liver or kidney cancer. The gene calls are TRBV28 and TRBJ1-1; D perhaps matches TRBD1 (6 bases). CDR3 loop: CASSLPGALLGTNNEAFF. In nucleotides, the CDR3 is TGTGCCAGCAGTTTACCGGGTGCATTACTGGGGACAAACAATGAAGCTTTCTTT.